This TCR beta chain was sequenced during a study of siplizumab effects on memory and regulatory T cells. Per sample, 75,000 to 100,000 TCR templates underwent assay. Assay: immunoSEQ multiplex PCR; the TCRdb copy retains only in-frame clones and omits some. The profile shows 100,000 to 120,000 clones, roughly 90% of them singletons. Study observations and caveats: Major contributors to the alloresponse seemed to be naive T cells, which also appeared more diverse than memory cells.

Remarks on this clone: No antigen is known for it.

The sample taken for sequencing was CD4+ T cells sorted from blood. This TCR derives from a human donor in good health.

DNA of the CDR3: TGTGCCAGCAGGCACTCGGTGACAGATGGCTACACCTTC. It specifies CASRHSVTDGYTF. V and J are TRBV25-1 and TRBJ1-2, with D possibly TRBD1 on 5 matching bases. The CDR3 runs 13 residues. CDR1 and CDR2 (germline): MGHDK, SYGVNS. The V gene lost 6 bases and the J gene lost 6 bases, with 14 bases spanning the gap.